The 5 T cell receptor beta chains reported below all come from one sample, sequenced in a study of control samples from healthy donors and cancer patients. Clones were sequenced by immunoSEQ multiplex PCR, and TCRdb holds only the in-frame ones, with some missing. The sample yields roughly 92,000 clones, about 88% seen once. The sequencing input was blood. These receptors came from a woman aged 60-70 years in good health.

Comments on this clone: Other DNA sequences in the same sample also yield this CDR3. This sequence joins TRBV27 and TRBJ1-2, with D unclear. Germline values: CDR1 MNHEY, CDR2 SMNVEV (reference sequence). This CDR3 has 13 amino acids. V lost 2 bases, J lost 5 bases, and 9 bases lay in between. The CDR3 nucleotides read TGTGCCAGCAGTTTAAGCTTTGGTTATGGCTACACCTTC. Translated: CASSLSFGYGYTF.

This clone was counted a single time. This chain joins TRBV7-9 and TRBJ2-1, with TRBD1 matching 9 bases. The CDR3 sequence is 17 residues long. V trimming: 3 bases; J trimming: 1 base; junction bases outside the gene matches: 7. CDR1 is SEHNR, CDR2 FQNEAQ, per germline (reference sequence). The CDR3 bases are TGTGCCAGCAGCTTTCACCCTGGGACAGGGTCCTACAATGAGCAGTTCTTC. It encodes CASSFHPGTGSYNEQFF.

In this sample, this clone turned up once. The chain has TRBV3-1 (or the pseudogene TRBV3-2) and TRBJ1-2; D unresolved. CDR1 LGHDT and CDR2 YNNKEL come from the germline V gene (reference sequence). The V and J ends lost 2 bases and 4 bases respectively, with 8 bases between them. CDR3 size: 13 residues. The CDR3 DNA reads TGTGCCAGCAGCCAATTTATGGGCTATGGCTACACCTTC. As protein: CASSQFMGYGYTF.

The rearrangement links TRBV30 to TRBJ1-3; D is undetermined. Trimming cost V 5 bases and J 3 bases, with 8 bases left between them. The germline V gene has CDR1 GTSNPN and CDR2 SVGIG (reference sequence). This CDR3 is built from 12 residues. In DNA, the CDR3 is TGTGCCTGGTGGGGAGTTGGAAACACCATATATTTT. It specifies CAWWGVGNTIYF.

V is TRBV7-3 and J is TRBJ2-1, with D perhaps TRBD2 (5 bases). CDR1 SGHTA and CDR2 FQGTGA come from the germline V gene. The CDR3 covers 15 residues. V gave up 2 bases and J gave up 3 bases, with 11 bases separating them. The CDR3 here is CASSLGSLVYNEQFF. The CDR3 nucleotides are TGTGCCAGCAGCTTAGGTTCACTAGTCTACAATGAGCAGTTCTTC. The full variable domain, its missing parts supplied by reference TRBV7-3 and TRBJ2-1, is GAGVSQTPSNKVTEKGKYVELRCDPISGHTALYWYRQSLGQGPEFLIYFQGTGAADDSGLPNDRFFAVRPEGSVSTLKIQRTERGDSAVYLCASSLGSLVYNEQFFGPGTRLTVL.